Following are 20 T cell receptor beta chains from one sample sequenced in a study of T cell therapy after organ transplantation. What these receptors recognize is not known. The table came from immunoSEQ multiplex PCR; TCRdb's copy has only in-frame clones and leaves some out. The repertoire holds about 48,000 clones, with less than 95% as singletons. Source: CD8+ T cells from blood, taken before autologous CMV-specific T cell therapy. The receptors shown here come from a human patient who had received a solid organ transplant and had CMV disease.

The V gene is TRBV5-6, the J gene TRBJ2-7; no clear D. Trimming took off 0 bases at V and 4 bases at J, with 8 bases between the two ends. Germline CDR1 reads SGHDT; CDR2 reads YYEEEE. The CDR3 contains 13 residues. CDR3 sequence: CASSLVVRYEQYF. The CDR3 nucleotides read TGTGCCAGCAGCTTGGTCGTCAGGTACGAGCAGTACTTC.

J is TRBJ2-7 and V is TRBV30; TRBD2 agrees at 8 bases. V lost 3 bases to trimming and J lost 3 bases; unmatched junction nucleotides: 1. The CDR3 consists of 12 residues. In germline, CDR1 is GTSNPN, CDR2 SVGIG (reference sequence). CDR3 sequence: CAWRAGGYEQYF. Here the CDR3 DNA reads TGTGCCTGGAGGGCGGGGGGCTACGAGCAGTACTTC.

This clone has just one count. The chain carries TRBV19 and TRBJ2-7; 7 positions match TRBD1. This CDR3 region has 13 residues. Germline lookup yields CDR1 LNHDA and CDR2 SQIVND (reference sequence). V gave up 6 bases and J gave up 4 bases; unmatched junction bases: 6. CDR3 nucleotide sequence: TGTGCCAGTAGCATCGACAGGGCTTACGAGCAGTACTTC. Protein sequence: CASSIDRAYEQYF.

V gene TRBV6-1 combines with J gene TRBJ2-5; maybe TRBD2 (6 bases). Germline CDR1 is MNHNS and CDR2 is SASEGT. The CDR3 runs 16 residues. Trimming left V 1 base short and J 5 bases short, with 17 bases between. The CDR3: CASSEDSEGSGETQYF. The DNA of the CDR3 is TGTGCCAGCAGTGAAGATTCGGAGGGGAGTGGTGAGACCCAGTACTTC.

The rearrangement links TRBV9 to TRBJ2-5, with a possible D match to TRBD2 (6 bases). Trimming shortened V by 4 bases and J by 2 bases, and 15 bases separated the two germline ends. Germline V gene lookup returns CDR1 SGDLS and CDR2 YYNGEE. CDR3 size: 15 residues. The CDR3 region is CASSLGGLPQETQYF. Here the CDR3 DNA reads TGTGCCAGCAGCCTGGGGGGACTTCCACAAGAGACCCAGTACTTC. The full variable domain, in which reference TRBV9 and TRBJ2-5 provide the parts outside the CDR3, is DSGVTQTPKHLITATGQRVTLRCSPRSGDLSVYWYQQSLDQGLQFLIQYYNGEERAKGNILERFSAQQFPDLHSELNLSSLELGDSALYFCASSLGGLPQETQYFGPGTRLLVL.

The rearrangement joins TRBV5-1 to TRBJ2-1; 10 bases are shared with TRBD1. CDR3 length: 21 amino acids. From germline, CDR1 is SGHRS and CDR2 YFSETQ. J gave up 0 bases and V 1 base, and 16 bases lay outside the gene matches. The CDR3 reads CASSLMAWDRGLGSSYNEQFF. The CDR3 DNA is TGCGCCAGCAGCTTGATGGCTTGGGACAGGGGTTTGGGAAGCTCCTACAATGAGCAGTTCTTC. Drawing the rest from reference TRBV5-1 and TRBJ2-1, the complete variable domain is KAGVTQTPRYLIKTRGQQVTLSCSPISGHRSVSWYQQTPGQGLQFLFEYFSETQRNKGNFPGRFSGRQFSNSRSEMNVSTLELGDSALYLCASSLMAWDRGLGSSYNEQFFGPGTRLTVL.

The genes are TRBV27 and TRBJ1-2; the D is unclear. The germline V gene has CDR1 MNHEY and CDR2 SMNVEV (reference sequence). This CDR3 spans 14 amino acids. Trimming shortened V by 7 bases and J by 1 base, and 13 bases separated the two germline ends. CDR3 nucleotide sequence: TGTGCCAGCACCACCCACTTTGGTAACTATGGCTACACCTTC. Protein sequence: CASTTHFGNYGYTF.

The CDR3, as DNA: TGCGCCAGCAGCTGGGGGGGTGAGTCCTACGAGCAGTACTTC. Translated, it gives CASSWGGESYEQYF. The rearrangement links TRBV5-1 to TRBJ2-7; 7 bases agree with TRBD2. CDR3 length: 14 residues. V shed 3 bases, J shed 1 base, and the junction held 4 bases outside the gene matches. Germline V gene sequence: CDR1 SGHRS, CDR2 YFSETQ.

This chain uses TRBV15 with TRBJ1-5; D is perhaps TRBD1 (6 bases). The germline V gene encodes CDR1 LNHNV and CDR2 YYDKDF (reference sequence). This CDR3 spans 15 amino acids. V gave up 1 base and J gave up 4 bases, with 11 bases separating them. The CDR3 DNA reads TGTGCCACCAGCAGAGCCGGGGGGCAAAATCAGCCCCAGCATTTT. It yields the protein CATSRAGGQNQPQHF.

V gene TRBV30 combines with J gene TRBJ2-3, with TRBD2 identical over 10 bases. The V gene end was trimmed by 2 bases and the J gene end by 6 bases; junction bases not matched to a gene: 5. Germline V gene sequence: CDR1 GTSNPN, CDR2 SVGIG (reference sequence). This CDR3 is built from 14 residues. In nucleotides, the CDR3 is TGTGCCTGGAGTAGAGCGGGGGGGGTTGATACGCAGTATTTT. It translates to CAWSRAGGVDTQYF.

V usage is TRBV27 and J usage is TRBJ2-7; D uncertain. V was clipped by 2 bases and J by 2 bases, with 10 bases between them. The germline V gene has CDR1 MNHEY and CDR2 SMNVEV (reference sequence). The CDR3 has 14 residues. The CDR3 DNA sequence: TGTGCCAGCAGTTTAAAGGACGGTACCTACGAGCAGTACTTC. This translates into CASSLKDGTYEQYF.

The CDR3 coding sequence is TGTGCCAGCAGCTTATCGGGGGAAGGCGAGCAGTACTTC. Translating it yields CASSLSGEGEQYF. The chain recombines TRBV13 with TRBJ2-7, with TRBD2 as a possible D gene (6 bases). V lost 2 bases and J 6 bases, leaving 11 bases between the germline ends. CDR1 and CDR2 from the germline V gene are PRHDT and FYEKMQ (reference sequence). This CDR3 region has 13 residues. Full variable domain (missing parts from reference TRBV13 and TRBJ2-7): AAGVIQSPRHLIKEKRETATLKCYPIPRHDTVYWYQQGPGQDPQFLISFYEKMQSDKGSIPDRFSAQQFSDYHSELNMSSLELGDSALYFCASSLSGEGEQYFGPGTRLTVT.

The rearrangement joins TRBV27 to TRBJ2-4; the D is unclear. The CDR3 runs to 16 residues. Germline lookup yields CDR1 MNHEY and CDR2 SMNVEV (reference sequence). Trimming stripped 0 bases from V and 1 base from J, with 10 bases between. CDR3 DNA sequence: TGTGCCAGCAGTTTATCCGTACCAATTGCCAAAAACATTCAGTACTTC. Residues: CASSLSVPIAKNIQYF.

The V call is TRBV19, the J call TRBJ2-5; D may be TRBD2 (6 bases). Trimming took 7 bases from V and 5 from J, leaving 23 bases between them. The germline CDR1 and CDR2 sequences are LNHDA and SQIVND (reference sequence). The CDR3 spans 16 residues. The DNA for the CDR3 is TGTGCCAGTACCCCGGGCCCCGGGAGCGGATGGGAGACCCAGTACTTC. This gives the protein CASTPGPGSGWETQYF.

The V and J genes are TRBV7-9 and TRBJ2-7; D may be TRBD1 or TRBD2 (5 bases each). The CDR3 has 13 amino acids. V was shortened by 1 base and J by 2 bases, with 6 bases between the two germline ends. Germline V CDR1 and CDR2: SEHNR, FQNEAQ (reference sequence). CDR3 amino acids: CASSLGGPYEQYF. CDR3 nucleotide sequence: TGTGCCAGCAGCTTAGGGGGACCCTACGAGCAGTACTTC.

CDR3 protein: CSVERRTEAFF. Written as DNA, the CDR3 is TGCAGCGTTGAGAGGCGGACTGAAGCTTTCTTT. The chain joins TRBV29-1 to TRBJ1-1, with D uncertain. V lost 3 bases and J lost 5, with 7 bases in between. The CDR3 is 11 residues long. Per the germline V gene, CDR1 is SQVTM and CDR2 is ANQGSEA.

The rearrangement links TRBV14 to TRBJ2-7, with 7 bases aligning to TRBD2. Germline lookup yields CDR1 SGHDN and CDR2 FVKESK. The CDR3 totals 13 residues. Trimming cost V 1 base and J 6 bases; bases outside gene matches: 3. CDR3 loop: CASSQVGGIEQYF. Here the CDR3 DNA reads TGTGCCAGCAGCCAAGTGGGGGGGATCGAGCAGTACTTC.

The chain links TRBV27 to TRBJ2-7, with 10 nucleotides matching TRBD1. The CDR3 is 16 residues long. V lost 4 bases, J lost 2 bases, and 8 bases stayed unmatched. The germline V gene has CDR1 MNHEY and CDR2 SMNVEV (reference sequence). The CDR3 is CASSSEAGTGAYEQYF. The CDR3 DNA reads TGTGCCAGCAGTTCCGAGGCCGGGACAGGGGCCTACGAGCAGTACTTC.

The J gene is TRBJ2-7, the V gene TRBV30; D may correspond to TRBD1 or TRBD2 (5 bases each). CDR3 length: 13 amino acids. The V and J ends lost 8 bases and 2 bases respectively, with 16 bases between them. Germline CDR1 GTSNPN, CDR2 SVGIG (reference sequence). CDR3 bases: TGTGCCCTTCTCCGGGACCAGGCCTACGAGCAGTACTTC. Protein: CALLRDQAYEQYF.

This clone was detected once. The rearrangement joins TRBV7-2 to TRBJ2-7, with a possible D match to TRBD1 (6 bases). Trimming pared 5 bases from V and 2 bases from J, leaving 10 bases between. This CDR3 is 13 amino acids long. Per the germline V gene, CDR1 is SGHTA and CDR2 is FQGNSA. The CDR3 is CASSPDSPYEQYF. The CDR3 region has the DNA TGTGCCAGCAGCCCGGACAGTCCCTACGAGCAGTACTTC.